The present T cell receptor (beta chain) was sequenced within a study of beta chain features in type 1 diabetes. Regarding the study as a whole: In every one of the four CD4+ subsets, TCRB CDR3s were moderately but significantly shorter in Type 1 diabetes patients.

The germline gives CDR1 LGHNA, CDR2 YSLEER. Trimming took 0 bases from V and 0 from J, leaving 14 bases between them. CDR3 length: 18 amino acids. Concerning this clone: Its antigen is currently unknown.

Heparinised blood was drawn once per donor, averaging approximately 100 mL. cDNA synthesis used the whole RNA isolate, giving expressed TCRB sequences. Here immunoSEQ multiplex PCR was the method, and the copy in TCRdb shows in-frame clones only, minus some. The sample lists 300,000 to 400,000 clones, around 9% occurring once. Sequenced: central memory CD4+ T cells from blood. The receptor's source is a man aged 25 to 40 with type 1 diabetes. The gene calls are TRBV4-3 and TRBJ2-2; a possible D gene is TRBD1 (5 bases). CDR3 bases: TGCGCCAGCAGCCAAGATGCTTTTAGGGGCGCGAACACCGGGGAGCTGTTTTTT. Encoded protein: CASSQDAFRGANTGELFF.